The sequence of this T cell receptor (beta chain) was determined in a study of persistence of HIV-infected CD4 T cells (dated by TCRdb to 2018 to 2020). Regarding the complete study: Participants had been on suppressive ART for a median of roughly 8 years. TCRbeta sequencing assessed the clonality of all cells in each sorted population, while proviral sequencing assessed the clonality of infected cells. The study isolated CMV- and HIV-1 Gag-responding CD4+ T cells from ART-treated individuals to examine antigen-driven clonal expansion of HIV-1-infected cells. Apart from two participants who underwent leukapheresis at a single time point, peripheral blood samples of up to about 180 mL were collected from participants at multiple time points. For the TCR cluster analysis across participants, under 10 participants were included for CMV and more than 5 participants for Gag. Anti-CD3/anti-CD28 stimulation activated a higher proportion of cells, with a lower memory fraction, than antigen stimulation.

Results and caveats for the whole study, not just this receptor: Restriction of bulk TCR analyses to the rare CMV-responding cells that actually carried HIV-1 proviruses was not possible. Within the same sorted populations, how oligoclonal the TCRs were correlated with how oligoclonal the proviruses were. TCRbeta richness in CMV- and Gag-responding cells was significantly lower than in anti-CD3/anti-CD28-responding cells; CMV-responding cells had higher oligoclonality than CD3/CD28-stimulated and Gag-responding cells. Few individuals were included in the study, and only a limited range of antigens was tested. Antigen-responding cells were enriched for expanded CDR3beta sequences that were degenerate, which suggests that CD4+ responses to CMV and Gag underwent convergent selection.

The treatment or condition label on this specimen signifies: suppressive antiretroviral therapy. Cells were stimulated with anti-CD3/anti-CD28 magnetic beads as a nonspecific positive control representing the CD4+ T cell repertoire. Responding CD4+ T cells were sorted by upregulation of both CD40 ligand and CD69. Participants were HIV-1-infected adults who started suppressive ART during chronic infection. Participants had undetectable plasma HIV-1 RNA below 50 copies/mL for at least 4 years. To be included, participants needed a CD4+ T cell count above 400 cells/uL and a positive CMV serology. Before stimulation, PBMCs were isolated using density centrifugation and then depleted of CD8+ T cells. Stimulation of CD8-depleted PBMCs was carried out for approximately 18 hours with anti-CD28/CD49d costimulation, CD40-blocking antibody and enfuvirtide, to prevent new infections. Cells were sorted on a Beckman Coulter MoFlo Legacy or XDP sorter, with propidium iodide excluding dead cells. The QIAamp DNA Mini Kit was used for genomic DNA extraction from samples above one million cells, and the Quick-DNA Microprep Kit was used otherwise.

A note on this clone: Its target antigen remains unknown. No base quality information exists; no much larger clone differs at one position.

CDR1 and CDR2 are read off the germline V gene as SGHRS and YFSETQ. The CDR3, cysteine through phenylalanine, is 14 amino acids long. Only the CDR3 DNA is retained, 42 bases long and in frame from the first base. The germline V and J ends show losses of 2 bases and 5 bases respectively, and no gene match explains 4 bases of the junction. The immunoSEQ hsTCRB assay version 4, run in survey mode, was used to sequence TCRbeta repertoires from genomic DNA. For TCRbeta sequencing, genomic DNA was diluted to 8 to 10 ng/uL, with up to 1 ug used per sample. The study's own analysis went as follows. TCRbeta data analysis was done in ImmunoSeq Analyzer 3.0, and diversity was calculated on productive nucleotide rearrangements. Lower-bound TCR diversity was estimated with the improved Chao index, and clonality with the Gini coefficient using the Immunarch R package. Nucleotide rearrangements that differed but encoded the same CDR3beta amino acid sequence were counted as separate clonotypes. TCRbeta sequences significantly enriched in antigen-responding cells relative to anti-CD3/anti-CD28-activated cells were identified by differential abundance analysis. Using predicted peptide-MHC specificity as the basis, GLIPH2 grouped TCRs into clusters, both for each participant individually and for the merged data sets that combined participants. As stored in TCRdb, this immuneACCESS dataset retains in-frame rearrangements with V and J assigned. A fraction of the clones does not appear; measured against another copy, unresolved V genes explain less than half of the discrepancy, and the remainder lacks a known reason. V, J and clone size derive from that table, while D and trimming were established from the DNA sequence. Here the sample has about 46,000 clones; just under 90% occur a single time. The ten top clones hold around 3.4% of the sample.

The chain couples TRBV5-1 to TRBJ1-5, with 7 bases aligning to TRBD1. The clonotype originates from an adult woman with HIV who was CMV-seropositive. Sequenced here: CD4+ T cells sorted from PBMCs after roughly 18-hour stimulation, sampled from a patient who received antiretroviral therapy. The label giving this sample's cell subset or site can be read as: CD40L+CD69+ CD4 T cells responding to anti-CD3/anti-CD28 beads, representing the overall repertoire. The CDR3 has the sequence CASSLQGPHQPQHF. The base sequence is TGCGCCAGCAGCTTACAGGGGCCCCATCAGCCCCAGCATTTT.